The T cell receptor beta chain under discussion was sequenced for a study of blood T cell repertoires in COVID-19. Study as a whole: Samples taken during acute and convalescent COVID-19 were collected in the United States, Italy and Spain. Nucleic acid was either cDNA or gDNA, and it came from T cells, B-cell-depleted T cells, or PBMCs.

Methods used by the authors: Counts of nucleated cells, estimated from reference gene primer amplification, were obtained. Libraries were prepared by immunoSEQ multiplex PCR; TCRdb keeps only in-frame clonotypes and omits some of them. The V and J calls and clone size were taken over from that table, and D and trimming were inferred from the DNA. This table holds about 160,000 clones, 80% to 90% found once. The V and J ends lost 5 bases and 8 bases respectively, with 17 bases between them. Germline V gene lookup returns CDR1 SGHRS and CDR2 YFSETQ. The CDR3 runs 14 residues. The receptor's source is a woman in her sixties or seventies who had recovered from COVID-19. What was sequenced was peripheral blood. The rearrangement joins TRBV5-1 to TRBJ2-1, with D possibly matching TRBD2 (6 bases). CDR3 sequence reads: CASSTGVVGYEQFF. As DNA, the CDR3 is TGCGCCAGCAGTACGGGGGTAGTAGGCTATGAGCAGTTCTTC.